One sample yielded the 20 T cell receptor beta chains listed below, sequenced in a study of blood T cell repertoires in COVID-19. Measured with immunoSEQ multiplex PCR; TCRdb has only the in-frame clones, and not every one. There are tens of thousands of clones in the sample; roughly 74% occur only once, and about three fifths lies in the top ten. Sequences were obtained from peripheral blood. These receptors were obtained from a man at least 80 years old with acute or convalescent COVID-19.

The chain links TRBV19 to TRBJ1-2, with D perhaps TRBD1 (5 bases). Trimming cost V 2 bases and J 8 bases, with 15 bases left between them. The CDR3 loop spans 14 amino acids. Looked up from germline, CDR1 is LNHDA and CDR2 is SQIVND (reference sequence). The CDR3 sequence is CASSIPQGIGGYTF. The DNA for the CDR3 is TGTGCCAGTAGTATACCCCAGGGAATAGGAGGCTACACCTTC.

The chain uses TRBV2 and TRBJ1-2, with a weak D call TRBD1 (6 bases). The CDR3 length is 11 residues. The germline CDR1 and CDR2 sequences are SNHLY and FYNNEI. V was clipped by 6 bases and J by 7 bases, with 9 bases between them. The CDR3 nucleotides read TGTGCCAGCAGCAGGGGTTTTGGCTACACCTTC. Protein sequence: CASSRGFGYTF.

The chain combines TRBV4-2 with TRBJ2-7, with D maybe TRBD2 (5 bases). V gave up 1 base and J gave up 3 bases, with 7 bases separating them. The CDR3 is made up of 13 amino acids. The germline V gene has CDR1 LGHNA and CDR2 YNFKEQ. CDR3 sequence: CASSQGSGYEQYF. CDR3 sequence (DNA): TGTGCCAGCAGCCAAGGCAGCGGCTACGAGCAGTACTTC.

V usage is TRBV9 and J usage is TRBJ2-7; the D gene is possibly TRBD1 (6 bases). Trimming left V 2 bases short and J 3 bases short, with 15 bases between. CDR1 and CDR2 (germline): SGDLS, YYNGEE. The CDR3 runs to 15 residues. The CDR3 here is CASSVGGDSSYEQYF. The DNA for the CDR3 is TGTGCCAGCAGCGTTGGGGGCGATTCTAGCTACGAGCAGTACTTC. Full variable domain (outside the CDR3, taken from reference TRBV9 and TRBJ2-7): DSGVTQTPKHLITATGQRVTLRCSPRSGDLSVYWYQQSLDQGLQFLIQYYNGEERAKGNILERFSAQQFPDLHSELNLSSLELGDSALYFCASSVGGDSSYEQYFGPGTRLTVT.

The V and J genes are TRBV6-5 and TRBJ2-1, with 11 nucleotides matching TRBD2. This CDR3 has 14 amino acids. The junction had 5 bases not matched to a gene; V was cut back by 6 bases and J by 7 bases. Per germline, CDR1 MNHEY and CDR2 SVGAGI. CDR3 loop: CASRTSGSGNEQFF. Written as DNA, the CDR3 is TGTGCCAGCAGAACTAGCGGGAGCGGGAATGAGCAGTTCTTC.

The rearrangement joins TRBV28 to TRBJ1-1; tentative D call: TRBD1 (5 bases). Germline V gene lookup returns CDR1 MDHEN and CDR2 SYDVKM. The CDR3 consists of 14 residues. Between the trimmed V and J ends, which lost 8 bases and 2 bases, there was a span of 15 bases. The CDR3 is CASRTRKDNTEAFF. CDR3 in DNA: TGTGCCAGCCGGACACGCAAAGACAACACTGAAGCTTTCTTT.

The chain employs TRBV2 and TRBJ2-3; 7 nucleotides align to TRBD2. J was trimmed by 6 bases and V by 7 bases; bases with no gene match: 19. Looked up from germline, CDR1 is SNHLY and CDR2 is FYNNEI. The CDR3 consists of 17 residues. DNA for the CDR3: TGTGCCAGCAAGGCCTTGCTACTAGTGGGAGGGATGGATACGCAGTATTTT. It yields the protein CASKALLLVGGMDTQYF. Using reference TRBV2 and TRBJ2-3 for the parts outside the CDR3, the full variable domain is EPEVTQTPSHQVTQMGQEVILRCVPISNHLYFYWYRQILGQKVEFLVSFYNNEISEKSEIFDDQFSVERPDGSNFTLKIRSTKLEDSAMYFCASKALLLVGGMDTQYFGPGTRLTVL.

This rearrangement joins TRBV9 to TRBJ1-2, with a possible D match to TRBD1 (5 bases). V gave up 2 bases and J gave up 0 bases, with 8 bases separating them. The germline V gene has CDR1 SGDLS and CDR2 YYNGEE. This CDR3 region has 14 residues. CDR3 sequence reads: CASSVSGANYGYTF. The CDR3, as DNA: TGTGCCAGCAGCGTCTCGGGGGCTAACTATGGCTACACCTTC.

This rearrangement joins TRBV6-6 to TRBJ1-5; D is ambiguous. V shed 8 bases and J shed 9 bases, with 14 bases lying between them. The CDR3 spans 12 residues. Germline V gene lookup returns CDR1 MNHNY and CDR2 SVGAGI (reference sequence). CDR3 sequence reads: CASGPPAGPQHF. CDR3 coding DNA: TGTGCCAGCGGCCCTCCCGCAGGGCCCCAGCATTTT.

J is TRBJ1-3 and V is TRBV11-2; no firm D call. Germline values: CDR1 SGHAT, CDR2 FQNNGV. CDR3 length: 17 amino acids. V was pared by 0 bases and J by 0 bases, with 12 bases between. In DNA, the CDR3 is TGTGCCAGCAGCTTAGATGCCGGACTGATCTCTGGAAACACCATATATTTT. Translation gives CASSLDAGLISGNTIYF.

The J gene is TRBJ2-6, the V gene TRBV27; D is uncertain. Per the germline V gene, CDR1 is MNHEY and CDR2 is SMNVEV (reference sequence). Trimming took 7 bases from V and 0 from J, leaving 13 bases between them. This CDR3 contains 16 residues. The CDR3 reads CASKFLSHSGANVLTF. CDR3 in DNA: TGTGCCAGCAAATTTTTGAGCCACTCTGGGGCCAACGTCCTGACTTTC.

V is TRBV24-1 and J is TRBJ2-3; 8 bases align to TRBD2. CDR1 is KGHDR, CDR2 SFDVKD, per germline. With V trimmed by 2 bases and J by 2 bases, 5 bases remained unmatched. This CDR3 is built from 16 residues. The CDR3, as DNA: TGTGCCACCAGTGATTATTCAGCGGGAGCCACAGATACGCAGTATTTT. Encoded protein: CATSDYSAGATDTQYF.

CDR3 DNA sequence: TGCGCCAGCAGCCAAAGCCTAGCGGACTCCTACGAGCAGTACTTC. Residues: CASSQSLADSYEQYF. The rearrangement joins TRBV4-3 to TRBJ2-7; TRBD2 aligns across 7 bases. CDR1 is LGHNA and CDR2 is YSLEER in the germline V gene. The CDR3 sequence is 15 residues long. V was pared by 2 bases and J by 0 bases, with 4 bases of the junction left unmatched.

The rearrangement uses TRBV28 and TRBJ2-6; 7 nucleotides match TRBD1. V gave up 4 bases and J gave up 1 base; unmatched junction bases: 1. The CDR3 is 15 residues long. Looked up from germline, CDR1 is MDHEN and CDR2 is SYDVKM. This chain's CDR3 is CASSSQGSGANVLTF. The CDR3, as DNA: TGTGCCAGCAGTTCACAGGGGTCTGGGGCCAACGTCCTGACTTTC.

The chain has TRBV7-2 and TRBJ2-1; 8 bases fit TRBD2. From germline, CDR1 is SGHTA and CDR2 FQGNSA. V trimming: 1 base; J trimming: 3 bases; junction bases outside the gene matches: 5. The CDR3 extends over 16 amino acids. CDR3 sequence: CASSLDGSGNYNEQFF. The DNA for the CDR3 is TGTGCCAGCAGCTTAGACGGTAGCGGGAACTACAATGAGCAGTTCTTC. Using reference TRBV7-2 and TRBJ2-1 for the parts outside the CDR3, the full variable domain is GAGVSQSPSNKVTEKGKDVELRCDPISGHTALYWYRQSLGQGLEFLIYFQGNSAPDKSGLPSDRFSAERTGGSVSTLTIQRTQQEDSAVYLCASSLDGSGNYNEQFFGPGTRLTVL.

The J gene is TRBJ2-7, the V gene TRBV5-5; the match to TRBD2 covers 7 bases. The CDR3 has 15 amino acids. The germline gives CDR1 SGHKS, CDR2 YYEKEE (reference sequence). J was trimmed by 7 bases and V by 5 bases; bases with no gene match: 15. The CDR3 here is CASSPDSVSAGEQYF. The CDR3 coding sequence is TGTGCCAGCAGTCCCGACAGCGTCTCAGCGGGGGAGCAGTACTTC.

The genes are TRBV2 and TRBJ1-2; maybe TRBD1 (5 bases). The V gene lost 4 bases and the J gene lost 7 bases, with 10 bases spanning the gap. The CDR3 is 12 residues long. The germline CDR1 and CDR2 sequences are SNHLY and FYNNEI. Here the CDR3 reads CASSVQGGGYTF. CDR3 DNA sequence: TGTGCCAGCAGTGTTCAGGGCGGTGGCTACACCTTC.

This clone appeared a single time. The J gene is TRBJ1-1, the V gene TRBV7-9; D not certain. V lost 1 base to trimming and J lost 6 bases, with 9 bases between them. The length of the CDR3 is 13 residues. The germline gives CDR1 SEHNR, CDR2 FQNEAQ (reference sequence). CDR3 coding DNA: TGTGCCAGCAGCTTAGGTCACAGCTCTGAAGCTTTCTTT. Amino acid sequence: CASSLGHSSEAFF. Full variable domain (missing parts from reference TRBV7-9 and TRBJ1-1): DTGVSQNPRHKITKRGQNVTFRCDPISEHNRLYWYRQTLGQGPEFLTYFQNEAQLEKSRLLSDRFSAERPKGSFSTLEIQRTEQGDSAMYLCASSLGHSSEAFFGQGTRLTVV.

The genes are TRBV5-6 and TRBJ2-3, with D possibly matching TRBD1 (5 bases). The CDR3 runs to 16 residues. Germline lookup yields CDR1 SGHDT and CDR2 YYEEEE. V lost 4 bases and J 0 bases, leaving 15 bases between the germline ends. CDR3 residues: CASSPRRTYSTDTQYF. CDR3 bases: TGTGCCAGCAGCCCCCGTAGGACATATAGCACAGATACGCAGTATTTT.

V is TRBV28 and J is TRBJ2-1, with D unresolved. CDR3 size: 13 residues. Germline loops: CDR1 MDHEN, CDR2 SYDVKM. The V gene lost 6 bases and the J gene lost 10 bases, with 16 bases spanning the gap. The CDR3, as DNA: TGTGCCAGCAGCCTACGAGTAGTCTCGGAGCAGTTCTTC. It encodes CASSLRVVSEQFF.